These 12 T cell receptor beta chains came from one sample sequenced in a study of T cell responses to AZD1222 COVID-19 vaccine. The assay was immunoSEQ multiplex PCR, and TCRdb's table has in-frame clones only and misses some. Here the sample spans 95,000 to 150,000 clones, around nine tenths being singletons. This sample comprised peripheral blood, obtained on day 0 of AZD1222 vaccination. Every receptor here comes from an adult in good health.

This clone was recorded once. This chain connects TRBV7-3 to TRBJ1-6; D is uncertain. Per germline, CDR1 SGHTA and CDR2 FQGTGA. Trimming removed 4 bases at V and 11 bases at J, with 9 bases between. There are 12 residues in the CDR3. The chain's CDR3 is CASSSRLAPLHF. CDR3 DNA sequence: TGTGCCAGCAGCTCTAGGTTGGCACCCCTCCACTTT.

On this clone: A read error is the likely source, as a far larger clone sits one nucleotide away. The CDR3 is CASGWGATKNIQYF. The CDR3 DNA sequence: TGTGCTAGTGGGTGGGGGGCGACCAAAAACATTCAGTACTTC. This chain connects TRBV12-5 to TRBJ2-4; D is perhaps TRBD1 or TRBD2 (6 bases each). V gave up 6 bases and J gave up 2 bases, with 11 bases separating them. The germline V gene encodes CDR1 LGHNT and CDR2 FRNRAP. The length of the CDR3 is 14 residues.

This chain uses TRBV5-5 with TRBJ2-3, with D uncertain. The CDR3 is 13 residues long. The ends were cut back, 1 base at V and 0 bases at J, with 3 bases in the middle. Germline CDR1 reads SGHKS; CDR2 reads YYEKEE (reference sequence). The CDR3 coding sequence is TGTGCCAGCAGCTTGTTGAGCACAGATACGCAGTATTTT. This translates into CASSLLSTDTQYF.

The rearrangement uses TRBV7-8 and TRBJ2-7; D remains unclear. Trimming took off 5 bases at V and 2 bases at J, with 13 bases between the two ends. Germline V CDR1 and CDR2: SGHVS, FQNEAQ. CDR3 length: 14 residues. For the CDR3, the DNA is TGTGCCAGCAGCCTCTTCGACGGTCCCTACGAGCAGTACTTC. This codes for CASSLFDGPYEQYF.

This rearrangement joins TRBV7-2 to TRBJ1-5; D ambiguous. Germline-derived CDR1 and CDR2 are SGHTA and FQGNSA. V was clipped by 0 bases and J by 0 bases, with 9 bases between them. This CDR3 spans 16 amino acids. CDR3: CASSLAGQHSNQPQHF. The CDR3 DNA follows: TGTGCCAGCAGCTTAGCCGGGCAGCATAGCAATCAGCCCCAGCATTTT.

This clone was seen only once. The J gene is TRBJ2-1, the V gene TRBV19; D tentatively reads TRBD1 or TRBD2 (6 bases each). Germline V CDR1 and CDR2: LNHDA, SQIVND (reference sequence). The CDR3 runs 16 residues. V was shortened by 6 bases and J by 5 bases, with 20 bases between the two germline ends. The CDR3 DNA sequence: TGTGCCAGTAGCCCTGAAGGAGGGGGATTTAACAATGAGCAGTTCTTC. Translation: CASSPEGGGFNNEQFF.

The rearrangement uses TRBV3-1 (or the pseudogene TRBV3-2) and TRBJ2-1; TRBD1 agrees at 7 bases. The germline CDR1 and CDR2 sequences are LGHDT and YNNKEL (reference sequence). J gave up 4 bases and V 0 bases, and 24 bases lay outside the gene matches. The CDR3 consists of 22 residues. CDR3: CASSQDNQFYAPGTAKYNEQFF. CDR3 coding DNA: TGTGCCAGCAGCCAAGATAATCAGTTTTACGCGCCCGGGACAGCCAAGTACAATGAGCAGTTCTTC.

CDR3 amino acids: CASSTQDRANTEAFF. CDR3 in DNA: TGTGCCAGCAGTACTCAGGACAGGGCGAACACTGAAGCTTTCTTT. The chain carries TRBV5-5 and TRBJ1-1; 8 nucleotides match TRBD1. The V and J ends lost 5 bases and 1 base, in that order; junction bases with no gene match: 7. Germline V gives CDR1 SGHKS, CDR2 YYEKEE (reference sequence). The CDR3 length is 15 residues.

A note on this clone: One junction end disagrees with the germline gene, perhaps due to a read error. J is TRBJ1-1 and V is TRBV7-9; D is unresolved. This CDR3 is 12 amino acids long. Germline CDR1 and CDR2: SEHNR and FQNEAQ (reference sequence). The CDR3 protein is CASSHPSQDPIF. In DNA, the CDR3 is TGTGCCAGCAGTCACCCCAGCCAGGACCCGATCTTT.

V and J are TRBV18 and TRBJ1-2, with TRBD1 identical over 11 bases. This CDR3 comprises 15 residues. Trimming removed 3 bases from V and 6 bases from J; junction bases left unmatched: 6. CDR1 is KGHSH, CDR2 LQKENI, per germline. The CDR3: CASSPGTGGINGYTF. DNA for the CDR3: TGTGCCAGCTCACCCGGGACAGGGGGAATAAATGGCTACACCTTC.

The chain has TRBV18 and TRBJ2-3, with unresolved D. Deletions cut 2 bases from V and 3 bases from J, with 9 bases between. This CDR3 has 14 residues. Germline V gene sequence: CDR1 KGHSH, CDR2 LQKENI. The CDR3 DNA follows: TGTGCCAGCTCACCAGAACACGGGACAGATACGCAGTATTTT. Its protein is CASSPEHGTDTQYF.

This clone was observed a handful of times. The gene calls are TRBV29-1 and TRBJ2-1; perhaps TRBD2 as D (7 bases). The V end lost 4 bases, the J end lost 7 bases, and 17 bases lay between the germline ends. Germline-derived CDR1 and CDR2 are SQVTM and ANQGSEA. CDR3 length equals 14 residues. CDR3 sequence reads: CSVARGGGMNEQFF. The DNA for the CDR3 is TGCAGCGTTGCCCGGGGAGGGGGTATGAATGAGCAGTTCTTC.